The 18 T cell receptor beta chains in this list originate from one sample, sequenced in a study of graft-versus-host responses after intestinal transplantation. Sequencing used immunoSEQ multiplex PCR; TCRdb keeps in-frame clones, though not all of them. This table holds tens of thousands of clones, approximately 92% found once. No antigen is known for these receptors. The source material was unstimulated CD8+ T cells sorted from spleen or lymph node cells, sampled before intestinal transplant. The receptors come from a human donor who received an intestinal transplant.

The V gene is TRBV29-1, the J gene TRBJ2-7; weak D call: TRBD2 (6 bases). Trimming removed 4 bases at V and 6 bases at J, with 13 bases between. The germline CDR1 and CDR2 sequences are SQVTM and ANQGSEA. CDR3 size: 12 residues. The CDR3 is CSVAGGKGEQYF. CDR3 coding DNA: TGCAGCGTTGCCGGGGGTAAGGGCGAGCAGTACTTC.

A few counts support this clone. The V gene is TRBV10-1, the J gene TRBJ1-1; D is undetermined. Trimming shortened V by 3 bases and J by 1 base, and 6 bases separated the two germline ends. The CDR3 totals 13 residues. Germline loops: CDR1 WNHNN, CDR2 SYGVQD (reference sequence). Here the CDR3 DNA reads TGCGCCAGCAGTGAAGCGGGGAACACTGAAGCTTTCTTT. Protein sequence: CASSEAGNTEAFF.

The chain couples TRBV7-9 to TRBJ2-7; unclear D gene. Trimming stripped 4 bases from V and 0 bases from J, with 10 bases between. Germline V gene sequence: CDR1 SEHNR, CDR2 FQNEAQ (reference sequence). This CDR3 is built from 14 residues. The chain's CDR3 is CASSYARSSYEQYF. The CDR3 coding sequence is TGTGCCAGCAGCTACGCAAGGAGCTCCTACGAGCAGTACTTC.

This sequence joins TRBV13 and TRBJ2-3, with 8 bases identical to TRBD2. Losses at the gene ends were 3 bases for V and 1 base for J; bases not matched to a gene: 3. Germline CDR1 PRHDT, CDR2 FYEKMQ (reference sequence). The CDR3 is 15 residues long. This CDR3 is CASSLRGVGTDTQYF. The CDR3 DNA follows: TGTGCCAGCAGCTTGCGGGGGGTGGGCACAGATACGCAGTATTTT.

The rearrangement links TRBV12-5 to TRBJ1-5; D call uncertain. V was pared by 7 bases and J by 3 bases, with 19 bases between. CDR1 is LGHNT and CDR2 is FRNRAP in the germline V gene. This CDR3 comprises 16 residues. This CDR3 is CASAPVTPGNNQPQHF. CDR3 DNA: TGTGCTAGTGCCCCTGTTACGCCGGGAAACAATCAGCCCCAGCATTTT.

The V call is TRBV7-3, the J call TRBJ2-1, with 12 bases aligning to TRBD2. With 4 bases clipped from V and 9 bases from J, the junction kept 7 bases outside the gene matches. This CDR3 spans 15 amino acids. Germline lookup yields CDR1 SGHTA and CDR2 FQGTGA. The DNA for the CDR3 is TGTGCCAGCAGCTCCCACCCGGGACTAGCGGGTGAGCAGTTCTTC. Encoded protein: CASSSHPGLAGEQFF.

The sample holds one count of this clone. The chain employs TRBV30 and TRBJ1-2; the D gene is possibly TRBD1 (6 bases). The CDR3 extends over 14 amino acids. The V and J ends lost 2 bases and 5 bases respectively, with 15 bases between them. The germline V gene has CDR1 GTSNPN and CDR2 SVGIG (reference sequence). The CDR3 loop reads CAWSPVGQLYGYTF. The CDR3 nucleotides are TGTGCCTGGAGTCCAGTAGGACAGCTTTATGGCTACACCTTC.

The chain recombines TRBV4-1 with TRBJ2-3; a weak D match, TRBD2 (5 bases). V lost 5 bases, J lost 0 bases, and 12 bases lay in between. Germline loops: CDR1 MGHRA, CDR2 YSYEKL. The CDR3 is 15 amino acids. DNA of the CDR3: TGCGCCAGCAGCTCCTGGACTCGTAGCACAGATACGCAGTATTTT. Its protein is CASSSWTRSTDTQYF.

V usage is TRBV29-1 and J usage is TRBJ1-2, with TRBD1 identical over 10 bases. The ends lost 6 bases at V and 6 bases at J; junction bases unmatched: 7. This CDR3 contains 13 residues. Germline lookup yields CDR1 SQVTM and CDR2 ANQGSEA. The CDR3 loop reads CSVTGGEQDGYTF. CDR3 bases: TGCAGCGTGACAGGGGGCGAGCAAGATGGCTACACCTTC.

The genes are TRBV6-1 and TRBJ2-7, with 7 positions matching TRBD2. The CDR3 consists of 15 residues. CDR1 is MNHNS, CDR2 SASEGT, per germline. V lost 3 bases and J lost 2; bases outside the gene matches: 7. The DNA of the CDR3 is TGTGCCAGCAGTGATGGGGCGGGACTAACCTACGAGCAGTACTTC. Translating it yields CASSDGAGLTYEQYF.

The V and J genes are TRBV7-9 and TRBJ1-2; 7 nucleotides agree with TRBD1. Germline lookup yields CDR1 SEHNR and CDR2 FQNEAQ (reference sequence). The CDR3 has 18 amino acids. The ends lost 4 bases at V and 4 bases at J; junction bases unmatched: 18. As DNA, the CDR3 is TGTGCCAGCAGCTCAACTCGACTGGACAGGCATACGGGCTATGGCTACACCTTC. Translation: CASSSTRLDRHTGYGYTF.

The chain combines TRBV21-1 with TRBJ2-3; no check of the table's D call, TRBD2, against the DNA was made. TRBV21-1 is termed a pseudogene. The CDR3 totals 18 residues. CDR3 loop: CASSKDRSLADSTDTQYF. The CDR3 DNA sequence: TGTGCCAGCAGCAAAGATAGGAGTCTAGCGGACAGCACAGATACGCAGTATTTT.

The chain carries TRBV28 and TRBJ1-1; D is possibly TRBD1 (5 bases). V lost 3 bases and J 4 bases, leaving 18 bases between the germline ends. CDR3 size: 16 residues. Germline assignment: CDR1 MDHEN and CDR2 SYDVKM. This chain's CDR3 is CASSFESGASATEAFF. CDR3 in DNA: TGTGCCAGCAGTTTTGAATCTGGGGCGTCGGCCACTGAAGCTTTCTTT. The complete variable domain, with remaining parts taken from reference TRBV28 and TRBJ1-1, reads DVKVTQSSRYLVKRTGEKVFLECVQDMDHENMFWYRQDPGLGLRLIYFSYDVKMKEKGDIPEGYSVSREKKERFSLILESASTNQTSMYLCASSFESGASATEAFFGQGTRLTVV.

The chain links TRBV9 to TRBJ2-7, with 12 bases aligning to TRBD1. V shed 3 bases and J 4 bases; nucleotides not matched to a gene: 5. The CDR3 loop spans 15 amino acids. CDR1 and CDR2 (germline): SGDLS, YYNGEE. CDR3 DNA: TGTGCCAGCAGCGCGGGGACAGGGGGCATGTACGAGCAGTACTTC. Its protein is CASSAGTGGMYEQYF. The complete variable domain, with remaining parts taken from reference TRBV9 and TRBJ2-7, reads DSGVTQTPKHLITATGQRVTLRCSPRSGDLSVYWYQQSLDQGLQFLIQYYNGEERAKGNILERFSAQQFPDLHSELNLSSLELGDSALYFCASSAGTGGMYEQYFGPGTRLTVT.

CDR3 sequence reads: CASSALAGVSDTQYF. The CDR3 DNA reads TGTGCCAGTAGTGCCCTAGCGGGAGTATCAGATACGCAGTATTTT. V is TRBV19 and J is TRBJ2-3, with 10 bases aligning to TRBD2. Germline CDR1 and CDR2: LNHDA and SQIVND (reference sequence). The CDR3 totals 15 residues. The V gene end was trimmed by 5 bases and the J gene end by 4 bases; junction bases not matched to a gene: 6.

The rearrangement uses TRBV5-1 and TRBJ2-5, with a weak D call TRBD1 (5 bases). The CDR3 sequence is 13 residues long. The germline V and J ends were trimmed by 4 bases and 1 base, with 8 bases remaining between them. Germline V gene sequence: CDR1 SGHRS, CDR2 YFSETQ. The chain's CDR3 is CASSLQVQETQYF. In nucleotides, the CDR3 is TGCGCCAGCAGCCTACAGGTCCAAGAGACCCAGTACTTC.

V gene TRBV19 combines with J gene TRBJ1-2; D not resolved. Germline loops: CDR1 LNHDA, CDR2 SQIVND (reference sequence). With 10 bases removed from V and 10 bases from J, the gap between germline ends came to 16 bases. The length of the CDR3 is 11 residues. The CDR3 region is CATGRADFYTF. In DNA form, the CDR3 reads TGTGCCACGGGGAGAGCCGATTTCTACACCTTC.

Here the CDR3 reads CASTPEYTEAFF. As DNA, the CDR3 is TGTGCCAGCACCCCTGAGTACACTGAAGCTTTCTTT. This chain joins TRBV7-9 and TRBJ1-1; D call uncertain. The CDR3 is 12 amino acids. CDR1 is SEHNR and CDR2 is FQNEAQ in the germline V gene (reference sequence). Trimming removed 7 bases from V and 3 bases from J, with 9 bases in between.